The entry below gives a single TCR beta chain sequence along with its context. Its antigen is unknown. The input lacks base qualities; no much larger clone sits a single base away. The sample is drawn from a study of blood T cell repertoires in COVID-19 (dated by TCRdb to the early 2020s). Regarding the study in general: The collaborator samples originated in the United States, Italy and Spain and spanned the acute and convalescent phases of COVID-19. The material from the prospective study consisted of cDNA or gDNA derived from T cells, B-cell-depleted T cells, or PBMCs. Deeply sampled blood TCRbeta repertoires from subjects exposed to, actively infected with, or recovered from COVID-19 were included in the dataset. A freely available public database, intended as a resource for researchers studying the immune response to SARS-CoV-2, is where the repertoires were released. The samples were drawn from two sources: the first 160 participants of the ongoing ImmuneRACE study, and 1,000 to 1,500 subjects contributed by 6 global collaborators. Sample metadata almost always included a de-identified subject ID, COVID-19 status, age in years and sex. Where available, HLA class I and class II types were taken from metadata supplied by the sample provider and were not determined by assay-based typing. Here is what the overall study found, with its caveats: The amount of clinical and demographic metadata varied by source and participant and was provided uncurated.

The immunoSEQ Assay, a bias-controlled multiplex PCR, was used to amplify TCRbeta CDR3 regions from genomic DNA. In the original analysis: Within the assay, amplification of reference gene primers was used to estimate how many nucleated cells each sample contained. Sequence reads were collapsed and filtered to measure the absolute abundance of every unique TCRbeta CDR3 rearrangement. For each sample, productive Simpson clonality was calculated as the square root of Simpson's diversity index across productive rearrangements. The immuneACCESS repertoire file appears here via TCRdb, limited to in-frame rearrangements. These files lack a portion of the clones; in checked studies, under half of the deficit traces to unresolved V genes, and the cause of the others is not known. V, J and clone size reflect that table, while D and trimming were determined from the DNA. Across this sample there are about 100,000 clones, with 85% seen only once. The top ten hold around an eighth of the sample.

Whole blood was collected in K2EDTA tubes by collaborating institutions according to the institutions' own protocols. Collaborator samples were shipped for TCRbeta analysis as frozen whole blood, isolated PBMCs, or DNA extracted from either sample type. V ends up 5 bases short and J 6 bases short, with an unmatched junction base count of 13. The cysteine opens and the phenylalanine closes a CDR3 of 16 amino acids. The kept DNA is CDR3 alone, 48 bases in frame from the first base. The germline V gene sets CDR1 to SQVTM and CDR2 to ANQGSEA. The TCR was taken from a man aged 50-59 years with active or convalescent COVID-19. Material: peripheral blood. The chain joins TRBV29-1 to TRBJ2-1, and 10 junctional nucleotides match TRBD2. CDR3 sequence: CSVYFGLAASINEQFF. The sequence in DNA is TGCAGCGTTTATTTCGGACTAGCGGCGAGTATCAATGAGCAGTTCTTC.